This record covers a single TCR beta chain. The source of the sample is a study of blood T cell repertoires in COVID-19. Some clones are missing from TCRdb's copy, which holds only in-frame ones; the method was immunoSEQ multiplex PCR. The sample holds roughly 150,000 clones, around 81% seen once. Seattle patients were enrolled while actively infected and followed longitudinally. The CDR3 runs 13 residues. Per germline, CDR1 SGHRS and CDR2 YFSETQ. V lost 4 bases, J lost 8 bases, and 12 bases lay in between. The chain joins TRBV5-1 to TRBJ1-4; D not resolved. Sequencing was performed on peripheral blood. The TCR sequence derives from an elderly woman with COVID-19, enrolled during active disease. The CDR3 protein is CASSRVEGEKLFF. The CDR3 nucleotides read TGCGCCAGCAGCAGGGTGGAGGGCGAAAAACTGTTTTTT.